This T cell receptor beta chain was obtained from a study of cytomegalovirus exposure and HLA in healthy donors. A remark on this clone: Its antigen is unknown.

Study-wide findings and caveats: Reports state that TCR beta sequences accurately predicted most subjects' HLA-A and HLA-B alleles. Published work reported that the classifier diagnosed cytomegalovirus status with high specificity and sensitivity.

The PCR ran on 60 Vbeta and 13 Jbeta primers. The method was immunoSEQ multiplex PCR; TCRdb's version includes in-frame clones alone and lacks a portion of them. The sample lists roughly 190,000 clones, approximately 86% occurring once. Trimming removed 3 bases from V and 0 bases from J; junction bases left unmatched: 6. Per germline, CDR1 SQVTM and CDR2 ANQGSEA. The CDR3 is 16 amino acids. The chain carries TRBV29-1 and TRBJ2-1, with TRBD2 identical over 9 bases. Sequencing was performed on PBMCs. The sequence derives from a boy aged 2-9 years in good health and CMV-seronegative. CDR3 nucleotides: TGCAGCGTTGATTTCCTAGCGGGACCCTCCTACAATGAGCAGTTCTTC. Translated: CSVDFLAGPSYNEQFF.